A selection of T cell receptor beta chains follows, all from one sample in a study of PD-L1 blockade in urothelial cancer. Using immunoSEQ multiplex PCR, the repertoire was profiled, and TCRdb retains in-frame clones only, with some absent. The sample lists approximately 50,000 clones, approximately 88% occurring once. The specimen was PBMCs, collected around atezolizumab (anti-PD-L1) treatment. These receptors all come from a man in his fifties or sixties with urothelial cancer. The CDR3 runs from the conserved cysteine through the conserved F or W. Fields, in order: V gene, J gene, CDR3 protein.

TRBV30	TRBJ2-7	CAWNPTSGSNEQYF
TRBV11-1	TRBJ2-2	CASSRGGRNTGELFF
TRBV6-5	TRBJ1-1	CASRRRNREGTEAFF
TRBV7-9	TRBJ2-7	CASSPGLAGRYEQYF
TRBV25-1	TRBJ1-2	CASGGQGAGGYTF
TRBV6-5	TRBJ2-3	CASSSHRGGGTDTQYF
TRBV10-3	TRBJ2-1	CAISDQGRNEQFF
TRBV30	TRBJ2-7	CAWSVEGPRGEQYF
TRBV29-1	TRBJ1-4	CSVEQGQGGKLFF
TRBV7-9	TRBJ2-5	CASSSTPREETQYF
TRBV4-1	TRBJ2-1	CASRPGLAGGGNEQFF
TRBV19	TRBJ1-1	CASSIGGRGTEAFF
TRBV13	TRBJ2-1	CASSPAHSGEIYNEQFF
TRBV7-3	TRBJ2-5	CASSLSGAVGETQYF
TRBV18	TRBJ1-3	CASSPGQVSSGNTIYF